This is a list of T cell receptor beta chains from one sample in a study of PD-L1 blockade in urothelial cancer. Profiling relied on immunoSEQ multiplex PCR, and the TCRdb table lists in-frame clones only, not all of them. The sample lists approximately 2,300 clones; around two fifths were seen once. Source: tumor tissue, taken before atezolizumab (anti-PD-L1) treatment. These receptors originate from a man in his sixties with urothelial cancer. Each CDR3 is given with its conserved first and last residue. Fields, in order: D gene, J gene, V gene, clone size, CDR3 protein, CDR3 DNA. D genes are given only for firm matches. Clone size appears in some rows only: once, few, many, or a class for an expanded clone.

-,TRBJ2-6,TRBV6-8,medium-sized,CASSYVSGANVLTF,TGTGCCAGCAGTTACGTGTCTGGGGCCAACGTCCTGACTTTC
-,TRBJ1-6,TRBV28,-,CASLSPVSHNSPLHF,TGTGCCAGCCTCTCCCCGGTGAGCCATAATTCACCCCTCCACTTT
-,TRBJ2-7,TRBV23-1,few,CASSLEGPGRDEQYF,TGCGCCAGCAGCTTGGAAGGCCCAGGGCGGGACGAGCAGTACTTC
-,TRBJ1-2,TRBV19,-,CASQEGGRNGYTF,TGTGCCAGTCAAGAGGGCGGTAGAAATGGCTACACCTTC
-,TRBJ1-6,TRBV10-2,-,CASSTSYYNSPLHF,TGCGCCAGCAGTACGAGCTACTATAATTCACCCCTCCACTTT
-,TRBJ1-1,TRBV6-8,few,CASSYSGAEAFF,TGTGCCAGCAGTTACTCGGGGGCTGAAGCTTTCTTT
-,TRBJ1-4,TRBV23-1,-,CASTLSPGGKNEKLFF,TGCGCCAGCACGCTCAGCCCGGGGGGTAAGAATGAAAAACTGTTTTTT
-,TRBJ2-5,TRBV14,-,CASSRWGEETQYF,TGTGCCAGCAGCCGGTGGGGGGAAGAGACCCAGTACTTC
-,TRBJ2-2,TRBV9,few,CASLRTPSGELFF,TGTGCCAGCCTGAGGACCCCCTCGGGGGAGCTGTTTTTT
-,TRBJ2-7,TRBV6-7,few,CASSEITEQPTYEQYF,TGTGCCAGCAGTGAAATCACCGAACAGCCAACCTACGAGCAGTACTTC
-,TRBJ2-5,TRBV28,-,CASRFPGVQETQYF,TGTGCCAGCAGATTCCCGGGAGTTCAAGAGACCCAGTACTTC
-,TRBJ2-1,TRBV9,-,CASSPQGWSEQFF,TGTGCCAGCAGCCCACAGGGTTGGAGTGAGCAGTTCTTC
TRBD2,TRBJ2-7,TRBV29-1,once,CSVSSGSYEQYF,TGCAGCGTTTCTAGCGGCTCCTACGAGCAGTACTTC
-,TRBJ2-1,TRBV19,-,CASSWLLVGNEQFF,TGTGCCAGTAGTTGGCTACTGGTTGGGAATGAGCAGTTCTTC
-,TRBJ1-1,TRBV9,medium-sized,CASSVEPMNTEAFF,TGTGCCAGCAGTGTGGAGCCAATGAACACTGAAGCTTTCTTT
-,TRBJ1-2,TRBV28,-,CASTQGLGADYGYTF,TGTGCCAGCACCCAGGGGTTGGGGGCTGACTATGGCTACACCTTC
-,TRBJ1-2,TRBV10-1,-,CASSEADADNYGYTF,TGCGCCAGCAGTGAGGCAGACGCTGATAACTATGGCTACACCTTC
TRBD1,TRBJ2-3,TRBV6-8,-,CASRRGQGVEDTQYF,TGTGCCAGCAGACGGGGACAGGGGGTCGAAGATACGCAGTATTTT
-,TRBJ2-5,TRBV23-1,-,CASSRGQQETQYF,TGCGCCAGCAGCCGCGGACAGCAAGAGACCCAGTACTTC
TRBD2,TRBJ2-7,TRBV19,-,CASSSASGNFYEQYF,TGTGCCAGTAGTTCTGCTAGCGGTAACTTCTACGAGCAGTACTTC
-,TRBJ1-4,TRBV12-5,-,CASGLLQGNEKLFF,TGTGCTAGTGGTTTGCTCCAGGGTAATGAAAAACTGTTTTTT
TRBD1,TRBJ2-5,TRBV7-6,few,CASSFGLGGETQYF,TGTGCCAGCAGCTTTGGATTAGGGGGCGAGACCCAGTACTTC
-,TRBJ2-7,TRBV29-1,-,CSATTGVYEQYF,TGCAGCGCCACGACAGGCGTCTACGAGCAGTACTTC
-,TRBJ2-7,TRBV9,-,CAIRREPYYEQYF,TGTGCCATTCGCCGGGAGCCGTACTACGAGCAGTACTTC
-,TRBJ1-4,TRBV19,few,CASSGTGVRFF,TGTGCCAGTAGTGGGACCGGGGTGAGGTTTTTT
-,TRBJ1-4,TRBV9,-,CASSRSGDATNEKLFF,TGTGCCAGCAGCCGTAGCGGCGATGCAACTAATGAAAAACTGTTTTTT
-,TRBJ2-6,TRBV6-8,-,CAISVQTGGSSGANVLTF,TGTGCCATCAGTGTTCAGACAGGTGGGAGCTCTGGGGCCAACGTCCTGACTTTC
-,TRBJ2-7,TRBV18,few,CASSPPSRPYEQYF,TGTGCCAGCTCACCACCGAGCAGACCCTACGAGCAGTACTTC
-,TRBJ1-4,TRBV18,-,CASSREGRGSEKLFF,TGTGCCAGCTCACGGGAGGGCCGAGGGAGTGAAAAACTGTTTTTT
-,TRBJ2-3,TRBV23-1,few,CASSLTEVDTQYF,TGCGCCAGCAGCTTAACGGAGGTTGATACGCAGTATTTT
TRBD1,TRBJ1-5,TRBV19,-,CASSIVGGGQPQHF,TGTGCCAGTAGTATAGTAGGGGGCGGACAGCCCCAGCATTTT
TRBD2,TRBJ2-2,TRBV28,once,CASRLAGTTNTGELFF,TGTGCCAGCAGACTTGCCGGGACTACGAACACCGGGGAGCTGTTTTTT
-,TRBJ2-5,TRBV11-3,-,CASSLSLGMETQYF,TGTGCCAGCAGCCTCTCCCTAGGAATGGAGACCCAGTACTTC